This TCR beta chain was sequenced for a study of blood T cell repertoires in COVID-19. Study in general: There were acute and convalescent COVID-19 samples, and they came from the United States, Italy and Spain.

Generated by immunoSEQ multiplex PCR, the TCRdb table keeps only in-frame clones and is missing some. The sample comprises 390,000 or so clones, 87% of which are singletons, and around 9.3% rests with the top ten. The V gene's germline CDR1 is MDHEN and CDR2 SYDVKM. The CDR3 is 16 residues long. V lost 6 bases and J lost 0, with 17 bases in between. This clone was found a few times. The sequencing sample was made of PBMCs or T cells enriched from blood (not recorded which). The chain recombines TRBV28 with TRBJ1-2, with D uncertain. The sequence derives from a woman between 45 and 65 years old who had recovered from COVID-19. CDR3 residues: CASRDFKQLANYGYTF. The CDR3 DNA reads TGTGCCAGCAGGGACTTCAAACAGTTAGCTAACTATGGCTACACCTTC.